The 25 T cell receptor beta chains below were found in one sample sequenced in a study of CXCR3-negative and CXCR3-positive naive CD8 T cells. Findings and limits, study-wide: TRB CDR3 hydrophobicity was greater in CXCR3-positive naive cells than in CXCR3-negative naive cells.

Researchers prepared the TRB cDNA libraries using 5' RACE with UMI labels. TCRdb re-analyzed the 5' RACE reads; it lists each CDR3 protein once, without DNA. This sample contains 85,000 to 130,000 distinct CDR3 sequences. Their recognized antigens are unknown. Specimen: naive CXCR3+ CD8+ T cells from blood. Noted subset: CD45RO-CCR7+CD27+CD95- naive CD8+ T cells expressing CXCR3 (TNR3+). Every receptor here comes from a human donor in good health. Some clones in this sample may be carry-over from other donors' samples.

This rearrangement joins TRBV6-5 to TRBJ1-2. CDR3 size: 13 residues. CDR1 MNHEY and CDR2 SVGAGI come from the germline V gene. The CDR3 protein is CASSPTHSYGYTF.

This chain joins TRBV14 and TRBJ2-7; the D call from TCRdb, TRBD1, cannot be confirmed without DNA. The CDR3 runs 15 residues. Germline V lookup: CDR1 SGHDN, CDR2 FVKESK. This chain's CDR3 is CASSRLWGDPYEQYF.

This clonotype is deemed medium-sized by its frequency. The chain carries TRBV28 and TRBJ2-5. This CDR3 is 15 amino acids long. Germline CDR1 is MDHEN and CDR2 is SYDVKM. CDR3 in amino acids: CASSLLSGVQETQYF.

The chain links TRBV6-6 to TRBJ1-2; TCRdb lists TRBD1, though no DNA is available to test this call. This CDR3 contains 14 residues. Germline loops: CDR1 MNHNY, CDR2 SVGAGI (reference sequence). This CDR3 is CASSYGQGEFGYTF.

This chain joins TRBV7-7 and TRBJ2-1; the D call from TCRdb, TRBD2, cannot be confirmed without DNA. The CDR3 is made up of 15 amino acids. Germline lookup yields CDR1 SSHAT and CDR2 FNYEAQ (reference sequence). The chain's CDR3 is CASSRSVLLYNEQFF.

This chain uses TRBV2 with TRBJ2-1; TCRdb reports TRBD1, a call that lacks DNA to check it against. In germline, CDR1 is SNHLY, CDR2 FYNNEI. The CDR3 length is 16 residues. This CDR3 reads CASNGGGRASYNEQFF.

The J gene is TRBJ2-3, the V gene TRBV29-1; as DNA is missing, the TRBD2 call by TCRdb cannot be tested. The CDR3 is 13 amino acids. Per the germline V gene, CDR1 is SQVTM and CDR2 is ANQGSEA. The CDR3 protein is CSVMEGGEDTQYF.

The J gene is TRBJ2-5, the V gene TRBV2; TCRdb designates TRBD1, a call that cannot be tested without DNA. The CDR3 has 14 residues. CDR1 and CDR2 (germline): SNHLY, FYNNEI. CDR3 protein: CASSPPGQWETQYF.

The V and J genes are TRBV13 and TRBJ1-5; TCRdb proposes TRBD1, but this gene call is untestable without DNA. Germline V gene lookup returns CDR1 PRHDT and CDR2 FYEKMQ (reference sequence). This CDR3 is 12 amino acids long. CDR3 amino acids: CASSHRGQPQHF. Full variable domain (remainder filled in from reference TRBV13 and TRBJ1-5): AAGVIQSPRHLIKEKRETATLKCYPIPRHDTVYWYQQGPGQDPQFLISFYEKMQSDKGSIPDRFSAQQFSDYHSELNMSSLELGDSALYFCASSHRGQPQHFGDGTRLSIL.

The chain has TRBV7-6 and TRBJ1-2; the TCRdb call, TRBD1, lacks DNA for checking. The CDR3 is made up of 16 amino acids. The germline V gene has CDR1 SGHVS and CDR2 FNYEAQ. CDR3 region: CASSSIPGHRTTGYTF.

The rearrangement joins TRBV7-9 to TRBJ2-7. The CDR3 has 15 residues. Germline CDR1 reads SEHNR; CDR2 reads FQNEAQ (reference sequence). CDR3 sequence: CASSHDTGGSYEQYF. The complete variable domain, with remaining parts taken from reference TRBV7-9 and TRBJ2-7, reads DTGVSQNPRHKITKRGQNVTFRCDPISEHNRLYWYRQTLGQGPEFLTYFQNEAQLEKSRLLSDRFSAERPKGSFSTLEIQRTEQGDSAMYLCASSHDTGGSYEQYFGPGTRLTVT.

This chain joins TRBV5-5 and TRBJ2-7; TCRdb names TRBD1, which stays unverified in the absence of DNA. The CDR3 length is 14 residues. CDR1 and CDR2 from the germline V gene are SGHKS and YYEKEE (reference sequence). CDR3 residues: CASSFSGAGHEQYF.

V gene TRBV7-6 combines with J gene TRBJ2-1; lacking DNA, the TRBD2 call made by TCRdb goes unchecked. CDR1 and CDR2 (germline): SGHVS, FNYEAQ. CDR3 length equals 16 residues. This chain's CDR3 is CASSGPRGNTYNEQFF.

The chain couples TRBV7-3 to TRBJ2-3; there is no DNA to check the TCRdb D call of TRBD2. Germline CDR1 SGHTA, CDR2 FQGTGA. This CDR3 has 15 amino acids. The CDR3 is CASSALAGGTDTQYF.

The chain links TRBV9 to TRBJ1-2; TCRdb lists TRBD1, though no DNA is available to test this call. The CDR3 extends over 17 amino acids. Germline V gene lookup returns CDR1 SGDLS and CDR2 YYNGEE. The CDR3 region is CASSSGQGASTPYGYTF.

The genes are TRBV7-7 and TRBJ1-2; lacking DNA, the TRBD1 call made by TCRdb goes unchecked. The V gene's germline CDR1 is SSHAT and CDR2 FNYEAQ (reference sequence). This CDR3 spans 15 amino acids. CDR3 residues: CASSPYTGQNYGYTF.

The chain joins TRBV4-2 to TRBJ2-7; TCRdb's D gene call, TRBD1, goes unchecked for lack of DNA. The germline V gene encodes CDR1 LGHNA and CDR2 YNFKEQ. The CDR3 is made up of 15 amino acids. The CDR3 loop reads CASSQFTGTAYEQYF.

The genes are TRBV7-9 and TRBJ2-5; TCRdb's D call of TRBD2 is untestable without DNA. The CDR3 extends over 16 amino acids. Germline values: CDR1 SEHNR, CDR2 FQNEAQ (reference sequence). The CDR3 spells CASSLTQREALQTQYF.

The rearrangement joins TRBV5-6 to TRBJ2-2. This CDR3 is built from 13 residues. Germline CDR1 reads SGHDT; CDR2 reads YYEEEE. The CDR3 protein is CASSLAQAGELFF.

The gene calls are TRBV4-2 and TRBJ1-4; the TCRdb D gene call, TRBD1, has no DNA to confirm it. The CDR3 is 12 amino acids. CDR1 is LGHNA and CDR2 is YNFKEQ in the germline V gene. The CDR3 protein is CASGSGEGKLFF.

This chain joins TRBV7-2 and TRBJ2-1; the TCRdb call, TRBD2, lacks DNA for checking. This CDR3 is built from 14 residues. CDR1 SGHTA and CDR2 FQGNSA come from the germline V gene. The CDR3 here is CASAGLAGTNEQFF.

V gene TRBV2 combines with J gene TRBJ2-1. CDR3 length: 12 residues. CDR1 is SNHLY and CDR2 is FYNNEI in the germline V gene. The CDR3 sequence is CASSYTSNEQFF. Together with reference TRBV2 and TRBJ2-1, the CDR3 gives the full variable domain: EPEVTQTPSHQVTQMGQEVILRCVPISNHLYFYWYRQILGQKVEFLVSFYNNEISEKSEIFDDQFSVERPDGSNFTLKIRSTKLEDSAMYFCASSYTSNEQFFGPGTRLTVL.

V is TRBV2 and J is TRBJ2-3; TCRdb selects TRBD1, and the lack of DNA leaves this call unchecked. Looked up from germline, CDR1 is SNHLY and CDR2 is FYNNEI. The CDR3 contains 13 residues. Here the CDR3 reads CASKDGNYNEQFF.

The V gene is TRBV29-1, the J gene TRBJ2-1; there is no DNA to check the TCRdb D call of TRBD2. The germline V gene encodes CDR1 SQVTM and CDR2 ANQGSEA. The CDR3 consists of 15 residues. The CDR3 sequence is CSVHRGAGLYNEQFF.

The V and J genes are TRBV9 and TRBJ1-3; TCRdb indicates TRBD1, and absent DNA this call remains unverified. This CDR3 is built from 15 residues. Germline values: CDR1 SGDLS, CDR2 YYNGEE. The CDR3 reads CASSAGSPAGNTIYF. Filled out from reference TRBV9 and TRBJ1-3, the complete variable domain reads DSGVTQTPKHLITATGQRVTLRCSPRSGDLSVYWYQQSLDQGLQFLIQYYNGEERAKGNILERFSAQQFPDLHSELNLSSLELGDSALYFCASSAGSPAGNTIYFGEGSWLTVV.